Listed here are 12 T cell receptor beta chains from one sample, sequenced in a study of T cells in Graves' hyperthyroidism and ophthalmopathy. RNA transcripts served as the template for amplifying TCR beta CDR3 regions. The HTBI primer set was used in a first-round RT-PCR of the TCR CDR3. A single record per CDR3 protein comes from TCRdb applying MiXCR to the multiplex PCR reads. Here the sample spans 25,000 to 30,000 distinct CDR3 sequences, roughly 45% being singletons. Sequenced: blood. These receptors were obtained from a woman in her thirties with Graves' hyperthyroidism.

This chain connects TRBV19 to TRBJ2-7; TRBD2 matches at 14 bases. The CDR3 is 13 amino acids. V lost 10 bases and J lost 9; bases outside the gene matches: 8. Germline loops: CDR1 LNHDA, CDR2 SQIVND (reference sequence). CDR3 bases: TGTGCCAATAGCGCTGGGACTAGCGGGGGGCAGTACTTC. Amino acid sequence: CANSAGTSGGQYF.

By sample fraction, this clonotype is medium-sized. This chain joins TRBV29-1 and TRBJ2-3, with a weak D call TRBD2 (5 bases). V was shortened by 4 bases and J by 7 bases, with 18 bases between the two germline ends. Germline loops: CDR1 SQVTM, CDR2 ANQGSEA. The CDR3 runs 14 residues. CDR3: CSVGLTVLPNTQYF. The CDR3 DNA sequence: TGCAGCGTTGGACTAACGGTCCTACCAAATACGCAGTATTTT.

The chain has TRBV12-3 or TRBV12-4 and TRBJ1-2; D may be TRBD1 (6 bases). The CDR3 loop spans 16 amino acids. V lost 9 bases to trimming and J lost 1 base, with 21 bases between them. The DNA for the CDR3 is TGTGCCAGACGAAGCAACTTAAGGGGGATTAACTATGGCTACACCTTC. This sequence encodes CARRSNLRGINYGYTF.

V usage is TRBV20-1 and J usage is TRBJ2-1; possible D gene TRBD2, 6 bases. Trimming took 0 bases from V and 5 from J, leaving 20 bases between them. The CDR3 has 17 residues. Germline V gene sequence: CDR1 DFQATT, CDR2 SNEGSKA (reference sequence). In DNA, the CDR3 is TGCAGTGCTAGAGAGCCCCGGGGGATAGCGGAAGACAATGAGCAGTTCTTC. It encodes CSAREPRGIAEDNEQFF.

Within the sample, this clonotype is medium-sized (0.01 to 0.1%). This chain joins TRBV19 and TRBJ1-4, with TRBD1 as a possible D gene (5 bases). Germline V lookup: CDR1 LNHDA, CDR2 SQIVND (reference sequence). This CDR3 spans 14 amino acids. V lost 8 bases to trimming and J lost 0 bases, with 10 bases between them. CDR3 sequence reads: CASSDTATNEKLFF. The CDR3 DNA reads TGTGCCAGTTCGGACACTGCAACTAATGAAAAACTGTTTTTT.

This clonotype counts as medium-sized. V and J are TRBV4-1 and TRBJ1-6; D uncertain. V dropped 4 bases and J dropped 9 bases, with 13 bases sitting between them. CDR1 and CDR2 (germline): MGHRA, YSYEKL. The CDR3 has 14 residues. The CDR3 bases are TGCGCCAGCAGCCCCCCGGCCTATTCTTCACCCCTCCACTTT. It encodes CASSPPAYSSPLHF.

This clonotype occurred many times. A much more abundant neighbour one base away suggests this may be a read error. The rearrangement uses TRBV20-1 and TRBJ2-7; TRBD2 matches 8 bases. Germline V gene lookup returns CDR1 DFQATT and CDR2 SNEGSKA (reference sequence). This CDR3 contains 15 residues. CDR3 amino acids: CSPRTSLNGDYKQYF. CDR3 DNA sequence: TGCAGTCCGCGGACTAGCCTGAATGGGGACTACAAGCAGTACTTC.

Comments on this clonotype: This may arise from a read error, as a much more abundant clone is one base away. V is TRBV28 and J is TRBJ2-2; D possibly matches TRBD1 or TRBD2 (6 bases each). The CDR3 runs to 16 residues. The germline V gene encodes CDR1 MDHEN and CDR2 SYDVKM. In DNA form, the CDR3 reads TGTGCCAGCAGTTCGTACAGACAGGCGAACACCGGGGGGCTGTTTTTT. It encodes CASSSYRQANTGGLFF.

This clonotype has at least ten counts. The rearrangement joins TRBV30 to TRBJ1-5, with TRBD1 matching 9 bases. The V and J ends lost 3 bases and 5 bases, in that order; junction bases with no gene match: 2. Germline lookup yields CDR1 GTSNPN and CDR2 SVGIG (reference sequence). This CDR3 is built from 13 residues. CDR3 nucleotides: TGTGCCTGGAGGGACAGGGGCGATCAGCCCCAGCATTTT. Protein: CAWRDRGDQPQHF.

The sample holds many counts of this clonotype. The J gene is TRBJ2-1, the V gene TRBV28, with D possibly TRBD2 on 5 matching bases. This CDR3 is built from 14 residues. The V gene lost 5 bases and the J gene lost 4 bases, with 12 bases spanning the gap. Germline CDR1 reads MDHEN; CDR2 reads SYDVKM. In DNA, the CDR3 is TGTGCCAGCAGTCAGGACTCGGGGTACAATGAGCAGTTCTTC. Translating it yields CASSQDSGYNEQFF.

The chain employs TRBV29-1 and TRBJ2-5; the D gene is possibly TRBD1 (6 bases). From germline, CDR1 is SQVTM and CDR2 ANQGSEA. V was shortened by 8 bases and J by 5 bases, with 18 bases between the two germline ends. The length of the CDR3 is 13 residues. The CDR3 region is CSLAQGRYETQYF. The CDR3 nucleotides read TGCAGCCTTGCGCAGGGGCGATATGAGACCCAGTACTTC.

In this sample, this clonotype turned up a few times. This sequence joins TRBV18 and TRBJ2-7; 9 bases agree with TRBD2. V was clipped by 1 base and J by 3 bases; unmatched bases: 4. Germline values: CDR1 KGHSH, CDR2 LQKENI. CDR3 size: 15 residues. This CDR3 reads CASSPQASGIYEQYF. The CDR3 region has the DNA TGTGCCAGCTCACCACAGGCTAGCGGGATCTACGAGCAGTACTTC.